Detailed here is one T cell receptor beta chain. This specimen belongs to a study of blood T cell repertoires in COVID-19. Study summary: There were acute and convalescent COVID-19 samples, and they came from the United States, Italy and Spain. T cells, B-cell-depleted T cells, or PBMCs provided the cDNA or gDNA that served as material.

Clones were read by immunoSEQ multiplex PCR, and TCRdb kept only the in-frame ones, dropping some. The table records 150,000 to 200,000 clones, around 81% of them present only once. Seattle patient enrollment occurred during active infection, with longitudinal follow-up thereafter. Trimming at V came to 0 bases and at J to 2 bases, leaving 9 bases not matched to a gene. Germline CDR1 reads SGHRS; CDR2 reads YFSETQ. The CDR3 loop spans 17 amino acids. The sequence came from a middle-aged woman with COVID-19, enrolled during active disease. This chain joins TRBV5-1 and TRBJ2-7; TRBD1 agrees at 9 bases. The specimen sequenced was peripheral blood. In nucleotides, the CDR3 is TGCGCCAGCAGCTTGGCGCCAGGCGGGACAGGGACCTACGAGCAGTACTTC. Translated, it gives CASSLAPGGTGTYEQYF.